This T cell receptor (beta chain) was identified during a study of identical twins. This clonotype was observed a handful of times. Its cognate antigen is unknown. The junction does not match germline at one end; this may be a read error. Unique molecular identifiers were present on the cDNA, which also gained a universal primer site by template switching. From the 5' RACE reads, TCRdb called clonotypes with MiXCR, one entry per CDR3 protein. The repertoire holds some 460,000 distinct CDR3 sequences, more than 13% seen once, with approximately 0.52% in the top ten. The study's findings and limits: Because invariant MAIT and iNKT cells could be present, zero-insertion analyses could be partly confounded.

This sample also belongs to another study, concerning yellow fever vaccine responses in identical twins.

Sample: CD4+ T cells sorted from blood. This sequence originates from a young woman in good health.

CDR3 coding DNA: TGTGCCACCAGTGATTTGAGTTCAGCCCCCTGGAGTAGCGGGGACCCGCGCTTC. Its translation is CATSDLSSAPWSSGDPRF. The gene calls are TRBV24-1 and TRBJ2-1, with 8 bases that match TRBD2. CDR1 is KGHDR and CDR2 is SFDVKD in the germline V gene. The CDR3 runs 18 residues.